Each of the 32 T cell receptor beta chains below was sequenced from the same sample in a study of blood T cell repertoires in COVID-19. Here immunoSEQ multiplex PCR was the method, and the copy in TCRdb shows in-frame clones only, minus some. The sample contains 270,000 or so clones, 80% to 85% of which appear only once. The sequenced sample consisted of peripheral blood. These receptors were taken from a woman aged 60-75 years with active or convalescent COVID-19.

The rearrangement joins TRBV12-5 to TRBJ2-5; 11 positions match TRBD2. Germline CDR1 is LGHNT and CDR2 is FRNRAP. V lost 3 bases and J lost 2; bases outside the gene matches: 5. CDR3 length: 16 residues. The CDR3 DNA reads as TGTGCTAGTGGTTTTCTAACTAGCGGGGGTCAAGAGACCCAGTACTTC. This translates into CASGFLTSGGQETQYF. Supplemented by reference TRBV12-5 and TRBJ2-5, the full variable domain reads DARVTQTPRHKVTEMGQEVTMRCQPILGHNTVFWYRQTMMQGLELLAYFRNRAPLDDSGMPKDRFSAEMPDATLATLKIQPSEPRDSAVYFCASGFLTSGGQETQYFGPGTRLLVL.

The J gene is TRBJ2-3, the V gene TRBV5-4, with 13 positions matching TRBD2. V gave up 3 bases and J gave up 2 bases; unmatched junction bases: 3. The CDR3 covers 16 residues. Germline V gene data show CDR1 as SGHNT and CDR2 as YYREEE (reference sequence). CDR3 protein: CASSWTSGGPTDTQYF. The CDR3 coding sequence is TGTGCCAGCAGCTGGACTAGCGGGGGACCCACAGATACGCAGTATTTT. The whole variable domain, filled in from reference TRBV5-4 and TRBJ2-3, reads ETGVTQSPTHLIKTRGQQVTLRCSSQSGHNTVSWYQQALGQGPQFIFQYYREEENGRGNFPPRFSGLQFPNYSSELNVNALELDDSALYLCASSWTSGGPTDTQYFGPGTRLTVL.

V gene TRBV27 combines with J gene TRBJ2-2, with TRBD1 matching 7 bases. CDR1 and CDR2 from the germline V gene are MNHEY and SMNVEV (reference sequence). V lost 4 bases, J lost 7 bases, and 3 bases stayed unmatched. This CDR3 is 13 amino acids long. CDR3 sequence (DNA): TGTGCCAGCAGTTCCCGGACAGGCGGGGAGCTGTTTTTT. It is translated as CASSSRTGGELFF.

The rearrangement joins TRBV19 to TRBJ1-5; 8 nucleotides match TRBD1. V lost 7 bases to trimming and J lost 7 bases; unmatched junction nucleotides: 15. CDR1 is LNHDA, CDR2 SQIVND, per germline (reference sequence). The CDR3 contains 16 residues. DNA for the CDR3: TGTGCCAGTATTACAGTGATGGACAGGGTGGGACAGCCCCAGCATTTT. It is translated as CASITVMDRVGQPQHF.

This chain's CDR3 is CSVSKNTEAFF. In nucleotides, the CDR3 is TGCAGCGTTAGCAAGAACACTGAAGCTTTCTTT. V usage is TRBV29-1 and J usage is TRBJ1-1; D gene unclear. The length of the CDR3 is 11 residues. With 5 bases removed from V and 1 base from J, the gap between germline ends came to 5 bases. Germline CDR1 SQVTM, CDR2 ANQGSEA.

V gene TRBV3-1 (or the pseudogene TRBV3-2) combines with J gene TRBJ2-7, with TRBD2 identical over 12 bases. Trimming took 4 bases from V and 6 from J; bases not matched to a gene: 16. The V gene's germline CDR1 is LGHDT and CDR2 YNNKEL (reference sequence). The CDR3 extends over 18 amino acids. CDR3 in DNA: TGTGCCAGCAGCCGCTTGACCGGGGCTAGCGGGGGGGAAAGCGAGCAGTACTTC. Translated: CASSRLTGASGGESEQYF.

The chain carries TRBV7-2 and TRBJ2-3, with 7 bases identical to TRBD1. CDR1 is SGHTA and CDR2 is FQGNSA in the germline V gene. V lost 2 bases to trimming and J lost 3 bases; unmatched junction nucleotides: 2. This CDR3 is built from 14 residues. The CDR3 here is CASSLLQGTDTQYF. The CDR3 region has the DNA TGTGCCAGCAGCTTATTACAGGGGACAGATACGCAGTATTTT. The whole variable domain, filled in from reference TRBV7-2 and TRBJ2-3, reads GAGVSQSPSNKVTEKGKDVELRCDPISGHTALYWYRQSLGQGLEFLIYFQGNSAPDKSGLPSDRFSAERTGGSVSTLTIQRTQQEDSAVYLCASSLLQGTDTQYFGPGTRLTVL.

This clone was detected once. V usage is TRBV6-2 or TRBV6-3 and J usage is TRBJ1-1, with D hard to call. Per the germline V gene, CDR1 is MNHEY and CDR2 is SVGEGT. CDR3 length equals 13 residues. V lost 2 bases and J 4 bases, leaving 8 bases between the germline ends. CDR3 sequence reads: CASSYNVGTEAFF. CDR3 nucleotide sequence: TGTGCCAGCAGTTACAATGTCGGCACTGAAGCTTTCTTT.

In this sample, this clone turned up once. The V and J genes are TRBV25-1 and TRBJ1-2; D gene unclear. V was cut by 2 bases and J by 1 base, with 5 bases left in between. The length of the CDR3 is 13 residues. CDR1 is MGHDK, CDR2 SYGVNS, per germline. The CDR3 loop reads CASSEQNNYGYTF. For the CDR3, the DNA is TGTGCCAGCAGTGAACAGAATAACTATGGCTACACCTTC.

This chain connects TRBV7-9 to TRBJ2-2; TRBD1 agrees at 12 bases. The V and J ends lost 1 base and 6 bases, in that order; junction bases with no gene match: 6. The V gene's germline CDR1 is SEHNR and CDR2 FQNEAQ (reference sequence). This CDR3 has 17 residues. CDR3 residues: CASSLGGTGGPSGELFF. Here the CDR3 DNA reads TGTGCCAGCAGCTTAGGGGGGACAGGGGGCCCATCCGGGGAGCTGTTTTTT.

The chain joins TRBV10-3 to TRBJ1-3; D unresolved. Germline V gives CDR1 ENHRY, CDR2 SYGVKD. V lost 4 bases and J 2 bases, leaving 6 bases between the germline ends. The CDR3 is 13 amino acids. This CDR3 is CAISGETGNTIYF. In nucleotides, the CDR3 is TGTGCCATCAGTGGCGAGACTGGAAACACCATATATTTT.

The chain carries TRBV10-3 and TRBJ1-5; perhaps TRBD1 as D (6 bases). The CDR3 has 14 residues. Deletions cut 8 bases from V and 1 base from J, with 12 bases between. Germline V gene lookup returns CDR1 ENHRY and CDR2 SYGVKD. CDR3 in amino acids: CAIAGDMSNQPQHF. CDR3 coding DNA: TGTGCCATCGCAGGGGACATGAGCAATCAGCCCCAGCATTTT.

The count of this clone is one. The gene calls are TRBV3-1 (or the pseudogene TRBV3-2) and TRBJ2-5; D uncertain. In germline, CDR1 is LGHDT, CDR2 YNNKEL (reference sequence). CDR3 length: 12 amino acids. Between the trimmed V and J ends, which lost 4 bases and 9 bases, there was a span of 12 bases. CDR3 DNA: TGTGCCAGCAGCCGTGGCTGGCAGTCCCAGTACTTC. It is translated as CASSRGWQSQYF.

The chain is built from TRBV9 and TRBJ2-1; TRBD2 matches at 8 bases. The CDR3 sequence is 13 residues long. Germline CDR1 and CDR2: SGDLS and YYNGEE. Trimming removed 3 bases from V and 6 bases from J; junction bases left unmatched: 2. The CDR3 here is CASSERGGNEQFF. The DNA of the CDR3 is TGTGCCAGCAGCGAACGGGGGGGCAATGAGCAGTTCTTC.

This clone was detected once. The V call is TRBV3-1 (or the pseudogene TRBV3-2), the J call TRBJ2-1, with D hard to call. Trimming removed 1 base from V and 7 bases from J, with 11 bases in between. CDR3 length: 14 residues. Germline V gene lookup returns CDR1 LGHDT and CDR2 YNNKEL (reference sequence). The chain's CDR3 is CASSQVLSGNEQFF. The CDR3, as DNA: TGTGCCAGCAGCCAAGTTCTTTCAGGTAATGAGCAGTTCTTC.

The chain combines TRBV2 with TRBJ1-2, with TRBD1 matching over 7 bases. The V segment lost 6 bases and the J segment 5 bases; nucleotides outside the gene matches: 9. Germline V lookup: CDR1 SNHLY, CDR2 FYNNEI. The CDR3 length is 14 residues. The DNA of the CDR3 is TGTGCCAGCAGGGGGACAGTTCAAATTTATGGCTACACCTTC. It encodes CASRGTVQIYGYTF.

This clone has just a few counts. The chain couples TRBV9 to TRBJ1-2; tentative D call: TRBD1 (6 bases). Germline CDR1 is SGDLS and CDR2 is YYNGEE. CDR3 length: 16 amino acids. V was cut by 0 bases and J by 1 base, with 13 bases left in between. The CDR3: CASSVEGGQSNYGYTF. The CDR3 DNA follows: TGTGCCAGCAGCGTAGAAGGCGGACAGAGTAACTATGGCTACACCTTC.

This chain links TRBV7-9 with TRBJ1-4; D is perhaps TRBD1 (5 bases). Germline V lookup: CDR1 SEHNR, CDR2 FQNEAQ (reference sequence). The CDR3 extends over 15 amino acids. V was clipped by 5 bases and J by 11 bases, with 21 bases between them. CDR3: CASSAGGTGQRKLFF. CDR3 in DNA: TGTGCCAGCAGCGCCGGGGGTACAGGCCAGAGGAAACTGTTTTTT. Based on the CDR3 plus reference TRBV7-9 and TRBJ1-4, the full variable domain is DTGVSQNPRHKITKRGQNVTFRCDPISEHNRLYWYRQTLGQGPEFLTYFQNEAQLEKSRLLSDRFSAERPKGSFSTLEIQRTEQGDSAMYLCASSAGGTGQRKLFFGSGTQLSVL.

This chain's CDR3 is CASSWGQGNSPLHF. CDR3 DNA: TGTGCCAGCAGCTGGGGACAGGGGAATTCACCCCTCCACTTT. The chain employs TRBV5-4 and TRBJ1-6; 10 bases align to TRBD1. J was trimmed by 7 bases and V by 3 bases; bases with no gene match: 1. Germline V gives CDR1 SGHNT, CDR2 YYREEE (reference sequence). CDR3 size: 14 residues.

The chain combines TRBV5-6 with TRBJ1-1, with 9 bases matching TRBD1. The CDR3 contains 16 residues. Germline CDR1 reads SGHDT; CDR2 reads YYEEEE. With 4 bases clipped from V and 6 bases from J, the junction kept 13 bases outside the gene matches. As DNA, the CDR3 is TGTGCCAGCAGCGTAGGACCGGGACAGGGAGGGCCTGAAGCTTTCTTT. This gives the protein CASSVGPGQGGPEAFF.

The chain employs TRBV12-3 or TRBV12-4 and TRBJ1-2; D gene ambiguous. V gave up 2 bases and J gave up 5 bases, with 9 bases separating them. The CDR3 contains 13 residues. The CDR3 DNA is TGTGCCAGCAGTTTAATTGCGGGGTATGGCTACACCTTC. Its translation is CASSLIAGYGYTF.

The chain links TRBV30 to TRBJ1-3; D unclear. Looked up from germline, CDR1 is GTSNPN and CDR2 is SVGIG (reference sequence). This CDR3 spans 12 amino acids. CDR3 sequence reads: CAESMSGNTIYF. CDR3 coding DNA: TGTGCTGAGTCTATGTCCGGAAACACCATATATTTT.

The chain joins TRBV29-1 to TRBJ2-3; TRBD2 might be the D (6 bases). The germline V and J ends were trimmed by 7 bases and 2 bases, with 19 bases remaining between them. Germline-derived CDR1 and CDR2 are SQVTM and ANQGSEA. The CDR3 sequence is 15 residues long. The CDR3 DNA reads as TGCAGCGGAAGGGGAACTAGCTTAAACACAGATACGCAGTATTTT. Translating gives CSGRGTSLNTDTQYF.

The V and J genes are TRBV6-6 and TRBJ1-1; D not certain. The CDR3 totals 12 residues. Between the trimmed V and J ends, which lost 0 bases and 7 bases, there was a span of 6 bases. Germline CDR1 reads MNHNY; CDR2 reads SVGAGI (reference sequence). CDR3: CASSYSGSEAFF. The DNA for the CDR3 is TGTGCCAGCAGTTACTCTGGGAGTGAAGCTTTCTTT.

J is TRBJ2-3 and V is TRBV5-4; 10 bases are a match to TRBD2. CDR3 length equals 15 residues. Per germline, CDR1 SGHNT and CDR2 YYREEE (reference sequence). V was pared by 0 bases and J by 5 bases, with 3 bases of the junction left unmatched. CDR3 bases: TGTGCCAGCAGCTTGGAAGCGGGGGGGTTAGATACGCAGTATTTT. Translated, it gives CASSLEAGGLDTQYF.

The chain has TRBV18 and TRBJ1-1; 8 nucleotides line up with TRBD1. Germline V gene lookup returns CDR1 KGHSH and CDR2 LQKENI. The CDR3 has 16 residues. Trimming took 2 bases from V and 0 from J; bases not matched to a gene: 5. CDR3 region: CASSPSETGVNTEAFF. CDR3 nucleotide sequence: TGTGCCAGCTCACCATCGGAGACAGGGGTGAACACTGAAGCTTTCTTT.

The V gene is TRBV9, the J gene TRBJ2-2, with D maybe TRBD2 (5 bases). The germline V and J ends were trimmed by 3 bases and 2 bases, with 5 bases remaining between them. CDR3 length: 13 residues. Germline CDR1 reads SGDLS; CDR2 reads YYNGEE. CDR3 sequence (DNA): TGTGCCAGCAGCGGGACTAACACCGGGGAGCTGTTTTTT. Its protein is CASSGTNTGELFF.

In DNA form, the CDR3 reads TGTGCCAGCACCCAGATACAGGGGGCCTTAATCCCCTACGAGCAGTACTTC. As protein: CASTQIQGALIPYEQYF. The chain couples TRBV7-3 to TRBJ2-7, with 9 positions matching TRBD1. The CDR3 spans 17 residues. CDR1 and CDR2 (germline): SGHTA, FQGTGA. V shed 7 bases and J 2 bases; nucleotides not matched to a gene: 15.

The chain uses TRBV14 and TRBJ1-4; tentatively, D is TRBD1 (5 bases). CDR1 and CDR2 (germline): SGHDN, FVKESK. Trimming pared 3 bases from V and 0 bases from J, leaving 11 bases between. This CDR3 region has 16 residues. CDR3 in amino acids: CASSQIGHPTNEKLFF. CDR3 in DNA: TGTGCCAGCAGCCAGATAGGACACCCAACTAATGAAAAACTGTTTTTT.

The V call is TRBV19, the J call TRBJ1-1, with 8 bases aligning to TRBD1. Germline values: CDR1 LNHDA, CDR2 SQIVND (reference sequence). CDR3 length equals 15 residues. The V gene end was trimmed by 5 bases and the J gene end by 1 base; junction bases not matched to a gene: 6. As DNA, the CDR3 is TGTGCCAGTAGTCCGCGGACAGGGCAGAACACTGAAGCTTTCTTT. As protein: CASSPRTGQNTEAFF.

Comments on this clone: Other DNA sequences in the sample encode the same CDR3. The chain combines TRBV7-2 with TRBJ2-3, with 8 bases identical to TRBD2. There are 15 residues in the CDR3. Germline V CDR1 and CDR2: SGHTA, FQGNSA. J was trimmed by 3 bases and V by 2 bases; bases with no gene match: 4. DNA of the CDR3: TGTGCCAGCAGCTTACGGGGGGGTGGAACAGATACGCAGTATTTT. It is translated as CASSLRGGGTDTQYF. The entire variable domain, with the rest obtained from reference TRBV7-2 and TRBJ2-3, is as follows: GAGVSQSPSNKVTEKGKDVELRCDPISGHTALYWYRQSLGQGLEFLIYFQGNSAPDKSGLPSDRFSAERTGGSVSTLTIQRTQQEDSAVYLCASSLRGGGTDTQYFGPGTRLTVL.

The CDR3 DNA sequence: TGTGCCAGCAGCTTATCCGGACAGGGGGATACGCAGTATTTT. Amino acid sequence: CASSLSGQGDTQYF. The rearrangement links TRBV7-2 to TRBJ2-3, with 9 bases fitting TRBD1. CDR1 is SGHTA and CDR2 is FQGNSA in the germline V gene. The CDR3 is made up of 14 amino acids. V lost 2 bases, J lost 6 bases, and 3 bases stayed unmatched. The full variable domain, with the rest looked up from reference TRBV7-2 and TRBJ2-3, is GAGVSQSPSNKVTEKGKDVELRCDPISGHTALYWYRQSLGQGLEFLIYFQGNSAPDKSGLPSDRFSAERTGGSVSTLTIQRTQQEDSAVYLCASSLSGQGDTQYFGPGTRLTVL.